The next 5 T cell receptor beta chains were all read from a single sample in a study of response to subunit inactivated influenza vaccine. Each CDR3 protein is one row after TCRdb ran MiXCR on the RT-PCR reads. The sample holds hundreds of thousands of distinct CDR3 sequences, approximately 17% seen once. The sequenced sample was PBMCs from blood, obtained roughly 5 days after vaccination. The receptors stem from a man in his fifties who received an inactivated influenza vaccine.

The chain has TRBV12-3 or TRBV12-4 and TRBJ1-1, with a possible D match to TRBD1 (6 bases). The CDR3 loop spans 14 amino acids. The germline V and J ends were trimmed by 5 bases and 5 bases, with 15 bases remaining between them. CDR3 amino acids: CASSPQTGTTEAFF. The CDR3 nucleotides read TGTGCCAGCAGTCCTCAGACAGGTACTACTGAAGCTTTCTTT.

This clonotype was counted between two and nine times. The chain couples TRBV12-3 or TRBV12-4 to TRBJ2-4; unclear D gene. The CDR3 is 16 amino acids. Deletions cut 1 base from V and 0 bases from J, with 10 bases between. CDR3 sequence (DNA): TGTGCCAGCAGTTTAGTGGCAGGATCAGCCAAAAACATTCAGTACTTC. This gives the protein CASSLVAGSAKNIQYF.

This clonotype was found a few times. The gene calls are TRBV27 and TRBJ1-2, with a weak D call TRBD1 (6 bases). The ends were cut back, 6 bases at V and 4 bases at J, with 9 bases in the middle. The CDR3 extends over 12 amino acids. Germline V CDR1 and CDR2: MNHEY, SMNVEV (reference sequence). CDR3 residues: CASRQGGYGYTF. The CDR3 DNA is TGTGCCAGCAGACAGGGTGGCTATGGCTACACCTTC.

This clonotype occurred a few times. This chain uses TRBV29-1 with TRBJ1-1, with unresolved D. The CDR3 consists of 12 residues. The germline V gene has CDR1 SQVTM and CDR2 ANQGSEA. Trimming stripped 6 bases from V and 2 bases from J, with 10 bases between. As DNA, the CDR3 is TGCAGCGTAGGCCCCCTAAACACTGAAGCTTTCTTT. Its translation: CSVGPLNTEAFF.

As DNA, the CDR3 is TGTGCCTGGAGTGTGAGCGGTCTCAATGAGCAGTTCTTC. This encodes CAWSVSGLNEQFF. The gene calls are TRBV30 and TRBJ2-1, with D maybe TRBD2 (5 bases). CDR1 GTSNPN and CDR2 SVGIG come from the germline V gene (reference sequence). V was pared by 0 bases and J by 6 bases, with 9 bases between. This CDR3 has 13 amino acids.